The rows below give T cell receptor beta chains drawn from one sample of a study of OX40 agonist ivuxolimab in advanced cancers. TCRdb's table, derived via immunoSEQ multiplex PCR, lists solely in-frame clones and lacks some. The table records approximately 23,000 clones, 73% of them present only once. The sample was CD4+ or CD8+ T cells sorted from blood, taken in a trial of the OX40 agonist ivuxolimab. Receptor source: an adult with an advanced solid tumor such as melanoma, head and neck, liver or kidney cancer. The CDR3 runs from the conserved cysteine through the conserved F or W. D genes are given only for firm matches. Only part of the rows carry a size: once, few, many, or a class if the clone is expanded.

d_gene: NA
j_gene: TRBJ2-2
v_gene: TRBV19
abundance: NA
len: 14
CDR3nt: TGTGCCAGTACCCCTCGAGGGGGGACCGGGGAGCTGTTTTTT
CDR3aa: CASTPRGGTGELFF

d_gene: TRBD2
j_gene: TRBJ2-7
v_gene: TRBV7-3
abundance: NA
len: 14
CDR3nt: TGTGCCAGCAGCTTAAGCGGGGGGCCCCACGAGCAGTACTTC
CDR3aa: CASSLSGGPHEQYF

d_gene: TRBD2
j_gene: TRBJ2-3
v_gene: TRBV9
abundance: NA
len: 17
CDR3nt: TGTGCCAGCAGCGGGAGCGGGGGGGCACCCTCGGTCGATACGCAGTATTTT
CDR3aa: CASSGSGGAPSVDTQYF

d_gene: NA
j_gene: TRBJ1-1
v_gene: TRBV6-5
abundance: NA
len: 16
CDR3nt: TGTGCCAGCAGTTACTCGGGCAACACAGGGTGGCGGCAAGCTTTCTTT
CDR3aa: CASSYSGNTGWRQAFF

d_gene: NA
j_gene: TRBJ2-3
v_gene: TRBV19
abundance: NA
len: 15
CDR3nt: TGTGCCAGTAGTATCATTGGAGGGACCACAGATACGCAGTATTTT
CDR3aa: CASSIIGGTTDTQYF

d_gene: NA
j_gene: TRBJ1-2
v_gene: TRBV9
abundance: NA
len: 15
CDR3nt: TGTGCCAGCAGCCCATCGACAGCCCATCGCTATGGCTACACCTTC
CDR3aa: CASSPSTAHRYGYTF

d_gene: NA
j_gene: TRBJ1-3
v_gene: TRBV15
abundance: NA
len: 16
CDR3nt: TGTGCCACCAGCAGGGACCCCGTATTCTCTGGAAACACCATATATTTT
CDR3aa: CATSRDPVFSGNTIYF

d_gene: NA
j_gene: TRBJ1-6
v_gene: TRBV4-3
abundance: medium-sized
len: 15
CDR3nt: TGCGCCAGCAGCCAAGTGGCGACAAGTAATTCACCCCTCCACTTT
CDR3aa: CASSQVATSNSPLHF

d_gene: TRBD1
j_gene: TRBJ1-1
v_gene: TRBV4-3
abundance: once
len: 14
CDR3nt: TGCGCCAGCGCCCTCGGGACAGGTAACACTGAAGCTTTCTTT
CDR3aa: CASALGTGNTEAFF

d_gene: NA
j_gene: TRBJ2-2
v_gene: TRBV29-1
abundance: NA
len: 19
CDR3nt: TGCAGCGTTGAAGAGTCGGGCCAGGGGATTTCGCGTGTCACCGGGGAGCTGTTTTTT
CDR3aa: CSVEESGQGISRVTGELFF

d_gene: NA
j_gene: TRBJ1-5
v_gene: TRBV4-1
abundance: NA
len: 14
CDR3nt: TGCGCCAGCAGCCAAGTTGGAATGAATCAGCCCCAGCATTTT
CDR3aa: CASSQVGMNQPQHF

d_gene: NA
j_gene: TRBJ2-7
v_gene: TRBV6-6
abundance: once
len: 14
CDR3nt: TGTGCCAGCAGTTACAGGGGTTTGGGCTACGAGCAGTACTTC
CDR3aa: CASSYRGLGYEQYF

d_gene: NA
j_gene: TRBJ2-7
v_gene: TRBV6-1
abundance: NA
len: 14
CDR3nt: TGTGCCAGCAGTTATACGGACGGACGGTCTAGGCAGTACTTC
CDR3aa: CASSYTDGRSRQYF

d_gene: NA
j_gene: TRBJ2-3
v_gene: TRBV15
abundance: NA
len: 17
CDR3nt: TGTGCCACCAGCAGAGAATTGCGAGGACAGATCACAGATACGCAGTATTTT
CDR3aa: CATSRELRGQITDTQYF

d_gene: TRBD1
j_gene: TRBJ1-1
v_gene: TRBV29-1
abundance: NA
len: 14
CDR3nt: TGCAGCGTCCGGGACAGGGGTCTGGGCACTGAAGCTTTCTTT
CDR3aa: CSVRDRGLGTEAFF

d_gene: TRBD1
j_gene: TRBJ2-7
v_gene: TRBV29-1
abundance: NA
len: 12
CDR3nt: TGCAGCGTTGAGCGGACAGGGAACGAGCAGTACTTC
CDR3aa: CSVERTGNEQYF

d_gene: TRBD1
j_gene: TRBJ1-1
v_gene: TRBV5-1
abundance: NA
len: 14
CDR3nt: TGCGCCAGCAGCTTGGATTCCGCAGGGGGGAGAACTTTCTTT
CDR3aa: CASSLDSAGGRTFF

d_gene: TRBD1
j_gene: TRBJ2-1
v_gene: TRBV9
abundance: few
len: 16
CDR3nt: TGTGCCAGCAGCGTAGAGGACAGGGCGATCTACAATGAGCAGTTCTTC
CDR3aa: CASSVEDRAIYNEQFF

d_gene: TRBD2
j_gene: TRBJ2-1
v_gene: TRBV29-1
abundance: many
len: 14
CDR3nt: TGCAGCTCTTGGACTAGCGGACGGTATGGTGAGCAGTTCTTC
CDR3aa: CSSWTSGRYGEQFF

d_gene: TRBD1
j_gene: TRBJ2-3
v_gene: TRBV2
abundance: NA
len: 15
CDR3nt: TGTGCCAGCATTGATGGGACAGACTTCACAGATACGCAGTATTTT
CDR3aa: CASIDGTDFTDTQYF

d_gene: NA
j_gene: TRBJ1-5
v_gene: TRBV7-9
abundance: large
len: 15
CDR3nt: TGTGCCAGCAGCTTAGTGGAAGGTTCCGGTCAGCCCCAGCATTTT
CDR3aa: CASSLVEGSGQPQHF

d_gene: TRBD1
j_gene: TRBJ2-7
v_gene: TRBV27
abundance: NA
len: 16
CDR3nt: TGTGCCAGCAGTTTAGGGCCAGGGGGCAGGACCTACGAGCAGTACTTC
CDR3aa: CASSLGPGGRTYEQYF

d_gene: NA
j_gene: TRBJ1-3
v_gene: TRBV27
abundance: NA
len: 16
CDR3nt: TGTGCCAGCAGTCCCTCTGTGGTGCTATCTGGAAACACCATATATTTT
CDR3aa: CASSPSVVLSGNTIYF

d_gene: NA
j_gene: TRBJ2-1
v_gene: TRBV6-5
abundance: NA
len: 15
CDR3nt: TGTGCCAGCACCCTACAGGGGACTGGCTACAATGAGCAGTTCTTC
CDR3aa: CASTLQGTGYNEQFF

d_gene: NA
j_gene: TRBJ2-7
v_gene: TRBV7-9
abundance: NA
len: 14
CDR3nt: TGTGCCAGCAGCCGACTCCTTCCCCCCTACGAGCAGTACTTC
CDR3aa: CASSRLLPPYEQYF

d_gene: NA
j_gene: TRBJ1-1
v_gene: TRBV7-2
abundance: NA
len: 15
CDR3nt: TGTGCCAGCAGCTTGTCTACATACATGAACACTGAAGCTTTCTTT
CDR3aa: CASSLSTYMNTEAFF

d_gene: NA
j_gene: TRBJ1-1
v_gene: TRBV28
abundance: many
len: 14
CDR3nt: TGTGCCAGCACCCCGATGACTGGTCGGACTGAAGCTTTCTTT
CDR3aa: CASTPMTGRTEAFF

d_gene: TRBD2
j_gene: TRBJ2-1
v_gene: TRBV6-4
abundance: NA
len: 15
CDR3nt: TGTGCCAGCAGTGACGGGACTGGCGGGGGGAATGAGCAGTTCTTC
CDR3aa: CASSDGTGGGNEQFF

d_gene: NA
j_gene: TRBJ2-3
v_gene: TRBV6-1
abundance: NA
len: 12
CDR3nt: TGTGCCAGCAGGGCCACACGGGATACGCAGTATTTT
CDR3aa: CASRATRDTQYF

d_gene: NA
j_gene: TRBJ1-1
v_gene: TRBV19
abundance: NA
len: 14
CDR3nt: TGTGCCAGTAGTATGGGTAGGGATCTCACTGAAGCTTTCTTT
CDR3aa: CASSMGRDLTEAFF

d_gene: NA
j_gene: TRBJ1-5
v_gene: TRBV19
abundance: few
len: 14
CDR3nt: TGTGCCAGTAGTATAGGGGGGCCGTTCCAGCCCCAGCATTTT
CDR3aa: CASSIGGPFQPQHF